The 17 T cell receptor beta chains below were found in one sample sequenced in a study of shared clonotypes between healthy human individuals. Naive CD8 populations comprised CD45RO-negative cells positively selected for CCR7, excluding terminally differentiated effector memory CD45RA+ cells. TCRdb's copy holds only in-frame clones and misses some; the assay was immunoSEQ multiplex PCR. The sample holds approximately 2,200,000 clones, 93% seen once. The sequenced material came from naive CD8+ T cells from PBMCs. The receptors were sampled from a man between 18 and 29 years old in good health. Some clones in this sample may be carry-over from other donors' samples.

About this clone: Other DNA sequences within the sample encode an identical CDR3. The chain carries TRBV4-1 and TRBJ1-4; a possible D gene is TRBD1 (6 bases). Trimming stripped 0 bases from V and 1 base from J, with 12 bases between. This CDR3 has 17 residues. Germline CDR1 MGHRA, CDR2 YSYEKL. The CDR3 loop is CASSQEGGRGTNEKLFF. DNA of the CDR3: TGCGCCAGCAGCCAAGAGGGGGGGCGGGGAACTAATGAAAAACTGTTTTTT.

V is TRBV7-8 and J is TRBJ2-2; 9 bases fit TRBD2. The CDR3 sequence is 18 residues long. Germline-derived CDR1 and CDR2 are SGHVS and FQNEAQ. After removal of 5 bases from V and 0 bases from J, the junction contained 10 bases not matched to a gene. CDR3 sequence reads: CASSPGLATHANTGELFF. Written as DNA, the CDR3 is TGTGCCAGCAGCCCTGGACTAGCGACCCACGCGAACACCGGGGAGCTGTTTTTT.

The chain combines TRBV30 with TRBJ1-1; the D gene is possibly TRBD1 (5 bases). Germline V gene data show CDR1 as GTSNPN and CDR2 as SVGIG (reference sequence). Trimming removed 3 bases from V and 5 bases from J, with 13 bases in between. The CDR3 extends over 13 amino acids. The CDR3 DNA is TGTGCCTGGAGGGGGACGCCCTGGACTGAAGCTTTCTTT. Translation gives CAWRGTPWTEAFF.

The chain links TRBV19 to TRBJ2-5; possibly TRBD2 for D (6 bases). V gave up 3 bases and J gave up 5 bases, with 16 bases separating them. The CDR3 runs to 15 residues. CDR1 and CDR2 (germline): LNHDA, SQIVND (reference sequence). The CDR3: CASSIHTSLKETQYF. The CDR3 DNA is TGTGCCAGTAGTATCCACACTAGCCTTAAGGAGACCCAGTACTTC.

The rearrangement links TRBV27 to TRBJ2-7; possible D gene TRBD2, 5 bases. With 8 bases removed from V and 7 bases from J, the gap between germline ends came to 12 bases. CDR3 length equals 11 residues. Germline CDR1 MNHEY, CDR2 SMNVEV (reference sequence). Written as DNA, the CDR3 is TGTGCCAGCGCGGGCTCTTTAGAGCAGTACTTC. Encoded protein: CASAGSLEQYF.

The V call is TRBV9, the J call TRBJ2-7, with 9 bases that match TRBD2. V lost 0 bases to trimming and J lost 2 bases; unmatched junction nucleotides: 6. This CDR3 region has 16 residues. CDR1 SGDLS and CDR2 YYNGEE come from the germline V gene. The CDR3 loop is CASSVGATSGPYEQYF. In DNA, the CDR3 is TGTGCCAGCAGCGTAGGCGCGACTAGCGGTCCCTACGAGCAGTACTTC.

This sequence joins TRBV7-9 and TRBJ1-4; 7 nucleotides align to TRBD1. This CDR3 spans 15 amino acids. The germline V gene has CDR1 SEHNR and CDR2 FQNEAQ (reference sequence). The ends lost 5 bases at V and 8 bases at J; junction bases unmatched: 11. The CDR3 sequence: CASSPKQGPREKLFF. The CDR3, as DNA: TGTGCCAGCAGCCCCAAACAGGGGCCTCGCGAAAAACTGTTTTTT.

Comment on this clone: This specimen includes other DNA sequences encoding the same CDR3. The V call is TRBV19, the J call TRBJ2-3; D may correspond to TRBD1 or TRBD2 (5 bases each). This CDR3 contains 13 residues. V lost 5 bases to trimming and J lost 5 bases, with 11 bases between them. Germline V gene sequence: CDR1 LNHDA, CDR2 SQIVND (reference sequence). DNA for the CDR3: TGTGCCAGTAGTCCCCGGGGCAGAGATACGCAGTATTTT. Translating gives CASSPRGRDTQYF.

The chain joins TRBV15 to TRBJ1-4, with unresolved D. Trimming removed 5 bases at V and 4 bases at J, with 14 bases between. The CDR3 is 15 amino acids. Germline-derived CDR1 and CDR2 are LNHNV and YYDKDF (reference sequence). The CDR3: CATSPGLSGNEKLFF. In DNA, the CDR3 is TGTGCCACCAGCCCCGGACTATCGGGTAATGAAAAACTGTTTTTT.

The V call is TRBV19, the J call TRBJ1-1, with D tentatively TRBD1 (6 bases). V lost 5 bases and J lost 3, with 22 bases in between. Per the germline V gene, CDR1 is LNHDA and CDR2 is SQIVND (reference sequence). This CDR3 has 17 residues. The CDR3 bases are TGTGCCAGTAGTGTCCTCGCCCTCAGGGGTGGGGACACTGAAGCTTTCTTT. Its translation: CASSVLALRGGDTEAFF.

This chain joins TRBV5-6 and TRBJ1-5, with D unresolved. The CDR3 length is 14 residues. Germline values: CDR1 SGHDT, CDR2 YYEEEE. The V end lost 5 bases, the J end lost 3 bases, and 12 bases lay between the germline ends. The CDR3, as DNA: TGTGCCAGCAGTTACCAACAAGTCAATCAGCCCCAGCATTTT. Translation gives CASSYQQVNQPQHF. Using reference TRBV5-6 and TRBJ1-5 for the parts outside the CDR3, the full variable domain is DAGVTQSPTHLIKTRGQQVTLRCSPKSGHDTVSWYQQALGQGPQFIFQYYEEEERQRGNFPDRFSGHQFPNYSSELNVNALLLGDSALYLCASSYQQVNQPQHFGDGTRLSIL.

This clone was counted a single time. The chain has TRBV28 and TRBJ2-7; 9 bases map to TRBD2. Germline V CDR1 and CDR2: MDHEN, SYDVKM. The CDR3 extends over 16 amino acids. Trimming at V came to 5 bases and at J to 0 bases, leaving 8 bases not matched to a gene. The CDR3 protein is CASSQILAGISYEQYF. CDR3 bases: TGTGCCAGCAGTCAGATCCTAGCGGGGATCTCCTACGAGCAGTACTTC.

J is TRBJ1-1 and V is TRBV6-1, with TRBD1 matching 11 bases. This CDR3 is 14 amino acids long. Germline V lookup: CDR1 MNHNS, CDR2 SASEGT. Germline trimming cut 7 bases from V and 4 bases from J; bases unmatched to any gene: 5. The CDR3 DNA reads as TGTGCCAGCAAGGACAGGGGGCGATTCACTGAAGCTTTCTTT. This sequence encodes CASKDRGRFTEAFF.

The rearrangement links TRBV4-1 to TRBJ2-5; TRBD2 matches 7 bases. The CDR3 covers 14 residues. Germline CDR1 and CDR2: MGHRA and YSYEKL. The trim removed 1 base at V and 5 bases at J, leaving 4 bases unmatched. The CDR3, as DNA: TGCGCCAGCAGCCAAGGGACTAGTCTGGAGACCCAGTACTTC. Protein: CASSQGTSLETQYF.

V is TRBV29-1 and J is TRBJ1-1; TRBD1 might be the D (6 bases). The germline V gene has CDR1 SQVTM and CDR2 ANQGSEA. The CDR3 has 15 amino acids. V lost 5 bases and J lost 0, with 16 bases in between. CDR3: CSVYPGGPMNTEAFF. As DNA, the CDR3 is TGCAGCGTTTACCCCGGGGGGCCTATGAACACTGAAGCTTTCTTT.

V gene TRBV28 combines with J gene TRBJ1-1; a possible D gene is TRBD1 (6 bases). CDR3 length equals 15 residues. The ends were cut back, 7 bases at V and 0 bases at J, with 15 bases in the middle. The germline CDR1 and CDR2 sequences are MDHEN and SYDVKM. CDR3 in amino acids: CASNSHREMNTEAFF. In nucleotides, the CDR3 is TGTGCCAGCAATTCGCACAGGGAAATGAACACTGAAGCTTTCTTT.

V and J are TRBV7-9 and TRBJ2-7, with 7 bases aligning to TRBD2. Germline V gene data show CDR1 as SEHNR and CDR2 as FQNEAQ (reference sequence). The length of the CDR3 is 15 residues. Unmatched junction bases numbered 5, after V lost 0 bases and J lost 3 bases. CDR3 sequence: CASSLAAGELYEQYF. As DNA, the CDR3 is TGTGCCAGCAGCTTAGCGGCGGGAGAGCTCTACGAGCAGTACTTC.